What follows are 2 T cell receptor beta chains derived from one specimen sequenced in a study of T-cell reconstitution after alpha-beta-depleted transplantation in children. Preparation of the TCRbeta library used unique molecular identifiers. TCRdb recomputed calls from the PCR reads with MiXCR, one row per CDR3 protein. The profile shows 500,000 or so distinct CDR3 sequences, approximately 29% of them singletons. The sample was PBMCs from the stem cell graft donor, taken from the stem cell graft. These TCRs come from a human donor who donated a stem cell graft to a child with aplastic anemia.

This chain uses TRBV27 with TRBJ2-7; D gene ambiguous. The germline V and J ends were trimmed by 6 bases and 3 bases, with 9 bases remaining between them. Germline V gene lookup returns CDR1 MNHEY and CDR2 SMNVEV (reference sequence). This CDR3 has 12 amino acids. The CDR3, as DNA: TGTGCCAGCAGATCCTCCAACTACGAGCAGTACTTC. Translated, it gives CASRSSNYEQYF.

The chain uses TRBV20-1 and TRBJ2-1; TRBD2 matches at 7 bases. J lost 0 bases, V lost 3 bases, and 8 bases had no gene match. The CDR3 covers 16 residues. CDR1 and CDR2 from the germline V gene are DFQATT and SNEGSKA (reference sequence). CDR3 protein: CSARPLGGSSYNEQFF. For the CDR3, the DNA is TGCAGTGCTAGGCCCTTGGGCGGGAGCTCCTACAATGAGCAGTTCTTC.